This T cell receptor beta chain emerged from a study of beta chain features in type 1 diabetes. Comment on this clone: Its target is unknown.

Findings of the study overall: Moderate yet significant TCRB CDR3 shortening was seen in Type 1 diabetes patients in all four CD4+ subsets. Cells carrying high TCR expression could end up over-represented when cDNA is sequenced.

Reverse transcribing all isolated RNA meant expressed TCRB transcripts were sequenced. TCRdb's copy holds only in-frame clones and misses some; the assay was immunoSEQ multiplex PCR. The sample shows 330,000 or so clones, roughly 12% of them seen only once. Looked up from germline, CDR1 is MNHEY and CDR2 is SMNVEV (reference sequence). This CDR3 has 14 residues. V dropped 6 bases and J dropped 2 bases, with 14 bases sitting between them. The chain couples TRBV27 to TRBJ2-7, with D possibly TRBD2 on 6 matching bases. The sequence was collected from a woman younger than 30 with type 1 diabetes. Sequencing was performed on naive CD4+ T cells from blood. CDR3: CASSTSGRTYEQYF. CDR3 in DNA: TGTGCCAGCAGCACCTCTGGGAGGACCTACGAGCAGTACTTC.